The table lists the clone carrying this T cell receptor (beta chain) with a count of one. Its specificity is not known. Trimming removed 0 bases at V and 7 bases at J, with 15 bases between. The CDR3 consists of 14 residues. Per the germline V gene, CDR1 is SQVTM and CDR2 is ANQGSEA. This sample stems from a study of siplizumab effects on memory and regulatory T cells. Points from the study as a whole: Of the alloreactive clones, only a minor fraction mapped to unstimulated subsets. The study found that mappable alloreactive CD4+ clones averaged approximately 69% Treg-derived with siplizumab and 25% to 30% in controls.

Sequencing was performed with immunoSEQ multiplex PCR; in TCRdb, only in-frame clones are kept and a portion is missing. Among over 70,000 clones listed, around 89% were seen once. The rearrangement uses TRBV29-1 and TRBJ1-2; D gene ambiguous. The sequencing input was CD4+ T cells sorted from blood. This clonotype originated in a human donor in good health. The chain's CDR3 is CSVEDWKGRVGYTF. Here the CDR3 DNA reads TGCAGCGTTGAAGATTGGAAAGGGAGGGTTGGCTACACCTTC.